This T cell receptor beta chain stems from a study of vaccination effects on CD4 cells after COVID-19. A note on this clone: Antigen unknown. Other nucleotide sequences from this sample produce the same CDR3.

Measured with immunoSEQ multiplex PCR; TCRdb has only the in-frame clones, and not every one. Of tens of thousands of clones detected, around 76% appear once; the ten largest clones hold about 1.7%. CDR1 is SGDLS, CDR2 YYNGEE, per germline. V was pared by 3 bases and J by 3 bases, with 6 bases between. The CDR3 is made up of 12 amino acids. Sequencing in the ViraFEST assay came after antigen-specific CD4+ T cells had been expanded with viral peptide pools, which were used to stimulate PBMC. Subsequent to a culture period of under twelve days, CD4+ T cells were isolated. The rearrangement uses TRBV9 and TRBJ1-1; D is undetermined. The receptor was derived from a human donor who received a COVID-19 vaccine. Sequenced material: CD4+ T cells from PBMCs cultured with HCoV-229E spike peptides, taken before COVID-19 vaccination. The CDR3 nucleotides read TGTGCCAGCAGCGCCCGCGACACTGAAGCTTTCTTT. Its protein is CASSARDTEAFF.